A selection of T cell receptor beta chains follows, all from one sample in a study of T cell repertoires in cytomegalovirus infection. TCRdb used MiXCR to reprocess the reads, holding one entry per CDR3 protein. The repertoire holds about 220,000 distinct CDR3 sequences, about 39% seen once, with 55% to 70% in the top ten. For these receptors, no antigen is known. The sequencing here drew on CD8+ T cells from cultured PBMCs, taken from culture after CMV antigen stimulation. Every receptor here comes from a human donor in good health (CMV status not recorded). Some clones in this sample may be carry-over from other donors' samples. Both conserved end residues are part of each CDR3. Each record gives: D gene, V gene, clone size, J gene, CDR3 DNA, CDR3 protein. D genes are given only for firm matches. Not all rows give a size; the values are once, few, many and, for expanded clones, a class.

>.|TRBV24-1|few|TRBJ2-1
TGTGCCACCAGTGTCGTCGGAAGCAATGAGCAGTTCTTC
CATSVVGSNEQFF
>.|TRBV7-3|once|TRBJ2-7
TGTGCCAGCAGCTCGGTTGGGACTGCGTATGACGAGCAGTACTTC
CASSSVGTAYDEQYF
>.|TRBV2|few|TRBJ2-2
TGTGCCAGCAGTGGTCCCACCGGGGAGCTGTTTTTT
CASSGPTGELFF
>TRBD1|TRBV29-1|few|TRBJ1-2
TGCAGCGTTTCCACAGGGGGAGCCTATGGCTACACCTTC
CSVSTGGAYGYTF
>TRBD1|TRBV27|.|TRBJ2-7
TGTGCCAGCAGTTTACCCCGGACAGGGGGGGCCTACGAGCAGTACTTC
CASSLPRTGGAYEQYF
>TRBD1|TRBV7-9|.|TRBJ2-1
TGTGCCAGCAGCCAAAGGACAGGGGTGGATGAGCAGTTCTTC
CASSQRTGVDEQFF
>TRBD1|TRBV7-9|few|TRBJ1-3
TGTGCCAGCAGCTTAGAACGGAGGGGGCCAGGAAACACCATATATTTT
CASSLERRGPGNTIYF
>.|TRBV12-5|.|TRBJ2-7
TGTGCTAGTGGTTTGTGGACAAGCTTCTACGAGCAGTACTTC
CASGLWTSFYEQYF
>.|TRBV6-6|few|TRBJ2-4
TGTGCCAGCAGTTACTCCCATCTAGCCAAAAACATTCAGTACTTC
CASSYSHLAKNIQYF
>TRBD1|TRBV10-2|once|TRBJ2-7
TGCGCCAGTACACAGGGGGAGCCCTACGAGCAGTACTTC
CASTQGEPYEQYF
>.|TRBV7-6|few|TRBJ2-7
TGTGCCAGCAGCTTAGGAACGGGATCCATCTACGAGCAGTACTTC
CASSLGTGSIYEQYF
>TRBD2|TRBV11-2|few|TRBJ2-1
TGTGCCAGCAGCCCCACCGGGCTAGCGGGAGAGGAGCAGTTCTTC
CASSPTGLAGEEQFF
>TRBD2|TRBV4-2|.|TRBJ2-1
TGTGCCAGCAGCCACCTAGCGGAGCATAATTACAATGAGCAGTTCTTC
CASSHLAEHNYNEQFF
>.|TRBV15|.|TRBJ2-7
TGTGCCACCAGCAGACTAGTTCACGAGCAGTACTTC
CATSRLVHEQYF
>TRBD1|TRBV7-8|few|TRBJ2-1
TGTGCCAGCAGCTCGACAGGGGGCTCGAGCTCCTACAATGAGCAGTTCTTC
CASSSTGGSSSYNEQFF